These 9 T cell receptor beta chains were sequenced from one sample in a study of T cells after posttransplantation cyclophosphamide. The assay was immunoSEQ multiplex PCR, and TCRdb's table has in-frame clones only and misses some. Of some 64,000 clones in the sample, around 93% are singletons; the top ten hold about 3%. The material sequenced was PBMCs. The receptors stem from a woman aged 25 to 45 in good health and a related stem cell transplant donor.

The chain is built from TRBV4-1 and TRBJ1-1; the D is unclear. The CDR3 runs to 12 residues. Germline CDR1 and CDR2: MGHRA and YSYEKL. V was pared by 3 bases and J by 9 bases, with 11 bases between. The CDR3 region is CASSHPVAQAFF. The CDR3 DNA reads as TGCGCCAGCAGCCACCCGGTCGCCCAAGCTTTCTTT.

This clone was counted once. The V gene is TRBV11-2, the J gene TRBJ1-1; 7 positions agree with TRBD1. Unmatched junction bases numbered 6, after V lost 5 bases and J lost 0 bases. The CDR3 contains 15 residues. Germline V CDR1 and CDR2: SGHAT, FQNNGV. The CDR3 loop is CASSLGQNMNTEAFF. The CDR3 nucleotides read TGTGCCAGCAGCCTGGGACAGAACATGAACACTGAAGCTTTCTTT. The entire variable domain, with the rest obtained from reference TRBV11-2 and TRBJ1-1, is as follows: EAGVAQSPRYKIIEKRQSVAFWCNPISGHATLYWYQQILGQGPKLLIQFQNNGVVDDSQLPKDRFSAERLKGVDSTLKIQPAKLEDSAVYLCASSLGQNMNTEAFFGQGTRLTVV.

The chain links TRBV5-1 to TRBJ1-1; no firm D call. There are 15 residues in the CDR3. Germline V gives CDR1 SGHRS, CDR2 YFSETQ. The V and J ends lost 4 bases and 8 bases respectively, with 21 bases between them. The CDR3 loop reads CASSHQLGELGEAFF. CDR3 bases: TGCGCCAGCAGCCATCAGTTGGGAGAACTAGGGGAAGCTTTCTTT.

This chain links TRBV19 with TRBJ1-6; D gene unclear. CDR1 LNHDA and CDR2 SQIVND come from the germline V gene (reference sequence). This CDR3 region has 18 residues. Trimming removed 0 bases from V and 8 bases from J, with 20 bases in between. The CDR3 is CASSIDTFGLSPHSPLHF. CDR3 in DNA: TGTGCCAGTAGTATAGATACGTTTGGACTTTCTCCCCATTCACCCCTCCACTTT. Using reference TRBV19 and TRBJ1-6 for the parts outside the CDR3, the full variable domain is DGGITQSPKYLFRKEGQNVTLSCEQNLNHDAMYWYRQDPGQGLRLIYYSQIVNDFQKGDIAEGYSVSREKKESFPLTVTSAQKNPTAFYLCASSIDTFGLSPHSPLHFGNGTRLTVT.

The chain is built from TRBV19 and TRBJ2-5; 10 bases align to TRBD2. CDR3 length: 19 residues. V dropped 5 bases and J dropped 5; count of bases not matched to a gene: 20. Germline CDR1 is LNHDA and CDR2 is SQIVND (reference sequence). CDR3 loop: CASSFSISGTSVPWETQYF. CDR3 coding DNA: TGTGCCAGTAGTTTTTCGATATCCGGGACTAGCGTGCCTTGGGAGACCCAGTACTTC.

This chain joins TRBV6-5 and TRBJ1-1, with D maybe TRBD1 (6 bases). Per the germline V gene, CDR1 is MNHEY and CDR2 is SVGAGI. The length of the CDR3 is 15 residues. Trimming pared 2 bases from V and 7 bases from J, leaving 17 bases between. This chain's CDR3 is CASSYTFTGSGEAFF. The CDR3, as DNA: TGTGCCAGCAGTTACACATTTACAGGGTCGGGTGAAGCTTTCTTT.

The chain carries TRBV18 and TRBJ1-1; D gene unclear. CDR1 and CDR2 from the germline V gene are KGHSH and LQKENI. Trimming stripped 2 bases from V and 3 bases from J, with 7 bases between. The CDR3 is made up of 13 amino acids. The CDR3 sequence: CASSPAGYTEAFF. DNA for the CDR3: TGTGCCAGCTCACCAGCGGGTTACACTGAAGCTTTCTTT.

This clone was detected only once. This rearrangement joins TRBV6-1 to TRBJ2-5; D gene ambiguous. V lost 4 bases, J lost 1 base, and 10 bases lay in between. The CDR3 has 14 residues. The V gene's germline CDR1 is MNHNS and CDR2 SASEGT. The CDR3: CASSATQPQETQYF. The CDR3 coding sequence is TGTGCCAGCAGTGCGACTCAACCCCAAGAGACCCAGTACTTC.

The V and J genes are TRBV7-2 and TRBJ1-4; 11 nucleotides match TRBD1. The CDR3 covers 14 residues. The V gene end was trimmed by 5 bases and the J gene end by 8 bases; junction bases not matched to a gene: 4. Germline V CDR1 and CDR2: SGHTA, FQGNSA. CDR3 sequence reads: CASSRTGGMEKLFF. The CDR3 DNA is TGTGCCAGCAGCAGGACAGGGGGCATGGAAAAACTGTTTTTT.